This T cell receptor (beta chain) derives from a study of T cells and Merkel cell carcinoma outcomes. Only in-frame clones appear in the TCRdb table, and some are missing; sequencing was by immunoSEQ multiplex PCR. The table records 11,000 to 15,000 clones, roughly 90% of them present only once. The CDR3 loop spans 16 amino acids. Germline V gene data show CDR1 as KGHSH and CDR2 as LQKENI. Study conclusions and caveats: Reportedly, T-cell repertoire with density predicts Merkel cell carcinoma outcomes.

For this clone: Its target is not known. The germline gene is not matched at one end of the junction; a read error may be the cause.

The specimen was tumor tissue from Merkel cell carcinoma. The sequence was obtained from a human donor with Merkel cell carcinoma. V is TRBV18 and J is TRBJ2-7; 7 positions agree with TRBD1. Here the CDR3 DNA reads TGTGCCAGCTCACCCTTCTTGACAGGGAGCTCCTACGAGCAATACTTC. It specifies CASSPFLTGSSYEQYF.